This T cell receptor (beta chain) was sequenced during a study of technical replicates of blood from a few donors. Germline CDR1 reads SNHLY; CDR2 reads FYNNEI. The CDR3 totals 14 residues. The V and J ends lost 5 bases and 3 bases, in that order; junction bases with no gene match: 5. This clone occurred a few times. The repertoire was sequenced with immunoSEQ multiplex PCR; TCRdb's copy has only in-frame clones and lacks some. The sample yields 76,000 or so clones, about 86% seen once. Sequencing was done on a sample of PBMCs. The source is a human donor in good health. Some clones in this sample may be carry-over from other donors' samples. The rearrangement joins TRBV2 to TRBJ2-7; 9 bases fit TRBD2. The CDR3 region is CASSRLAEVYEQYF. In DNA, the CDR3 is TGTGCCAGCAGTAGACTAGCGGAGGTCTACGAGCAGTACTTC.